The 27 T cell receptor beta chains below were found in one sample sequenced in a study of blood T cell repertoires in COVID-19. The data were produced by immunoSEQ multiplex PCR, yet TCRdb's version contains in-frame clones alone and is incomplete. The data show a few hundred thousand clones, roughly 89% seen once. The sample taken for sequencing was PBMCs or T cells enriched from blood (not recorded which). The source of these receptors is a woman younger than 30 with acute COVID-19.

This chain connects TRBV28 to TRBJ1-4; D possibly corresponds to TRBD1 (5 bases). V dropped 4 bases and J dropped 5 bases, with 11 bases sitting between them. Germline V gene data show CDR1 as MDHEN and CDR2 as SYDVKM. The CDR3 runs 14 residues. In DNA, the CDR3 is TGTGCCAGCAGTTCGGACACTCGCAATGAAAAACTGTTTTTT. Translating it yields CASSSDTRNEKLFF.

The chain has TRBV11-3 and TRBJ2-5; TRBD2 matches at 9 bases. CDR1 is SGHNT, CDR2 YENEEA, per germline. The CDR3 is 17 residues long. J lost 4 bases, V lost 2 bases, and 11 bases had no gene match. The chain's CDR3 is CASSLSGDSGSSETQYF. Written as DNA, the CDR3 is TGTGCCAGCAGCTTAAGCGGTGATAGCGGGAGTTCAGAGACCCAGTACTTC.

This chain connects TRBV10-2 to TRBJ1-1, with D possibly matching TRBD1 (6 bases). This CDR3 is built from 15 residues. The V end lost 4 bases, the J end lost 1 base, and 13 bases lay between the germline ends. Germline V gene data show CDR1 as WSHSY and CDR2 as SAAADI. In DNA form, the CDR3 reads TGCGCCAGCAGTGGAGACGGACAGCCGAACACTGAAGCTTTCTTT. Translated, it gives CASSGDGQPNTEAFF.

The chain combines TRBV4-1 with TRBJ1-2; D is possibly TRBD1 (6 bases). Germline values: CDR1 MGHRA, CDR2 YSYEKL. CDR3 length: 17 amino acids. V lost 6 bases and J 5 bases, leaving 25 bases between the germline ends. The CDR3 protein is CASSRSVESRGLYGYTF. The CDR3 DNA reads TGCGCCAGCAGTCGTTCCGTTGAGAGCAGGGGTTTATATGGCTACACCTTC.

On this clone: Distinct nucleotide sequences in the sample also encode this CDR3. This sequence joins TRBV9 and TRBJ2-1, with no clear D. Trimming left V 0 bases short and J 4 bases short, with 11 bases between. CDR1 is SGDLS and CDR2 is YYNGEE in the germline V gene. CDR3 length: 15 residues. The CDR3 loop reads CASSVGSAAYNEQFF. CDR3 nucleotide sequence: TGTGCCAGCAGCGTAGGGAGCGCGGCTTACAATGAGCAGTTCTTC.

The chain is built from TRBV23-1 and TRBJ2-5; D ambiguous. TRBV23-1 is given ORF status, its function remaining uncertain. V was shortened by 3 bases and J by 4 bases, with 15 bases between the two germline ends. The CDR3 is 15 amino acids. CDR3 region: CASSQLLVSLETQYF. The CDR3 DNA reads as TGCGCCAGCAGTCAGCTTCTAGTCTCCTTAGAGACCCAGTACTTC.

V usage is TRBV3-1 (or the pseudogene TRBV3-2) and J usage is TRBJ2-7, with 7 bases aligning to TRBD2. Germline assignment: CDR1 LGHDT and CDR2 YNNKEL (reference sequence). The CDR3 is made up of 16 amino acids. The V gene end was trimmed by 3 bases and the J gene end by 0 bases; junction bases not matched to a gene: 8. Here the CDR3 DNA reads TGTGCCAGCAGCCACGGCGGGCTAGCGGTCTCCTACGAGCAGTACTTC. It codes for CASSHGGLAVSYEQYF.

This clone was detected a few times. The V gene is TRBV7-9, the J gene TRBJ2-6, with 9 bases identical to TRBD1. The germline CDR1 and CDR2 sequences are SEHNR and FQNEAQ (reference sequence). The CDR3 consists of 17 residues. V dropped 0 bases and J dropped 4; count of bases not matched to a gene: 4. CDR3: CASSLAGQGYGANVLTF. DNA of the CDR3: TGTGCCAGCAGCTTAGCGGGACAGGGCTACGGGGCCAACGTCCTGACTTTC.

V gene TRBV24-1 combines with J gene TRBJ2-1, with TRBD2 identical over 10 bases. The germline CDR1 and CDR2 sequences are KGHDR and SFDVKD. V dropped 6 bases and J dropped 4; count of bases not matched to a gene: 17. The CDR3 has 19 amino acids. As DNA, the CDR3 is TGTGCCACCAGTCGATCTAGCGGGAGAGACACCGTTGATTACAATGAGCAGTTCTTC. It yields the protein CATSRSSGRDTVDYNEQFF.

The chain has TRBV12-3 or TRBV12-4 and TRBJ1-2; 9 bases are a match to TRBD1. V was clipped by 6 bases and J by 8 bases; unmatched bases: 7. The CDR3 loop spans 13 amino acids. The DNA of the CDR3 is TGTGCCAGCAGATGGACAGGGGCTTCCGGCTACACCTTC. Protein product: CASRWTGASGYTF.

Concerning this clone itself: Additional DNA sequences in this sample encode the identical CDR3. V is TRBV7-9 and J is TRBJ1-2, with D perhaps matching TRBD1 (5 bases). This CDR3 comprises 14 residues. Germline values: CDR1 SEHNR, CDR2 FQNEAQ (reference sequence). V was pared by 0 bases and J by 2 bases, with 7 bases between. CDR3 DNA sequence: TGTGCCAGCAGCTTAGCCGCAGGGAACTATGGCTACACCTTC. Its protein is CASSLAAGNYGYTF.

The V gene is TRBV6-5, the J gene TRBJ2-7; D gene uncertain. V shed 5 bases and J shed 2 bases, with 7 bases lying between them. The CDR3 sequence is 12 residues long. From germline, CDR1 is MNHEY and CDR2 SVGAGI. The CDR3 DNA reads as TGTGCCAGCAGTACATTTCCCTACGAGCAGTACTTC. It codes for CASSTFPYEQYF.

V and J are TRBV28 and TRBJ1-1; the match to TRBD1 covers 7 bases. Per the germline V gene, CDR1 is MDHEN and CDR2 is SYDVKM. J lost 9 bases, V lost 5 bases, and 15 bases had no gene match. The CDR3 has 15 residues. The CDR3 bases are TGTGCCAGCAGTGAACACAGAGGGGGCGCGGGAAAAGCTTTCTTT. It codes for CASSEHRGGAGKAFF.

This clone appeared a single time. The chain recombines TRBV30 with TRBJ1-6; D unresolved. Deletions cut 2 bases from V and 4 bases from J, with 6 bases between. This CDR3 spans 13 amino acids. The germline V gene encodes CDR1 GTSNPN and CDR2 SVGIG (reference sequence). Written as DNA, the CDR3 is TGTGCCTGGAGTTGGCAGTATAATTCACCCCTCCACTTT. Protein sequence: CAWSWQYNSPLHF.

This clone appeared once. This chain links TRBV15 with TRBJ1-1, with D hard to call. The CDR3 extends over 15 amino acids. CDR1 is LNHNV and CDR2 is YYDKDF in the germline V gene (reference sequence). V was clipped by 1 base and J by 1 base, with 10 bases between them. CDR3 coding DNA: TGTGCCACCAGCAGAGGCGGGAGGTGGAACACTGAAGCTTTCTTT. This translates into CATSRGGRWNTEAFF.

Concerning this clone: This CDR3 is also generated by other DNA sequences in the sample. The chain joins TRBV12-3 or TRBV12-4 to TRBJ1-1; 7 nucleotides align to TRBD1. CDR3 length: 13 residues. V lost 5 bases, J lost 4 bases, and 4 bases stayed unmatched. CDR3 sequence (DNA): TGTGCCAGCAGTCTCGACAGGGCCACTGAAGCTTTCTTT. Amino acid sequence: CASSLDRATEAFF.

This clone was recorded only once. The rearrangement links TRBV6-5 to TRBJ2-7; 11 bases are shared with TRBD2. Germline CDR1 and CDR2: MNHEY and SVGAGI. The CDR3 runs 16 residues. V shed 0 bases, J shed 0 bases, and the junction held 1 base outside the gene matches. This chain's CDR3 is CASSYSGLADSYEQYF. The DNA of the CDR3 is TGTGCCAGCAGTTACTCGGGACTAGCGGACTCCTACGAGCAGTACTTC.

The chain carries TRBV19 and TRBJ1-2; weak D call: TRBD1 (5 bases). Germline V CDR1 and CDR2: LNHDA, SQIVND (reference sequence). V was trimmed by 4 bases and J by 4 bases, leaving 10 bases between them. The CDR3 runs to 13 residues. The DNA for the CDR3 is TGTGCCAGTAGTAGTGGCAGGGCCTATGGCTACACCTTC. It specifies CASSSGRAYGYTF.

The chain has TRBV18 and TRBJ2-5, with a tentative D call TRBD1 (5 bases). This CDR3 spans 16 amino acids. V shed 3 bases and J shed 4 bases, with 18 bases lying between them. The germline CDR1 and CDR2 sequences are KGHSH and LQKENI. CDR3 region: CASSPPLGPQGETQYF. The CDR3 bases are TGTGCCAGCTCACCGCCTTTGGGGCCCCAGGGAGAGACCCAGTACTTC.

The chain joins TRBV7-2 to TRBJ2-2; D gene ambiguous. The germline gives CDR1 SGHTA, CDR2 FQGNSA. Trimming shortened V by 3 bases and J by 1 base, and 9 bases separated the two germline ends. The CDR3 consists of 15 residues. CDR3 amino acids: CASSLMIVNTGELFF. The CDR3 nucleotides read TGTGCCAGCAGCTTGATGATAGTGAACACCGGGGAGCTGTTTTTT.

CDR3 amino acids: CASSQDRGPEAFF. The CDR3 bases are TGTGCCAGCAGCCAAGATCGAGGCCCTGAAGCTTTCTTT. The chain recombines TRBV3-1 (or the pseudogene TRBV3-2) with TRBJ1-1; no firm D call. Trimming stripped 0 bases from V and 6 bases from J, with 8 bases between. This CDR3 has 13 residues. CDR1 and CDR2 from the germline V gene are LGHDT and YNNKEL (reference sequence).

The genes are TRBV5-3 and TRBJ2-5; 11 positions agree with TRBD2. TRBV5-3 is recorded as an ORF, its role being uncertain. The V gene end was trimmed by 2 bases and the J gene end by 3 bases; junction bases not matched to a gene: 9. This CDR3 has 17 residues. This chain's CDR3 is CARSFPRVLAGEETQYF. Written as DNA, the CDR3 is TGTGCCAGAAGCTTCCCTCGGGTACTAGCGGGAGAAGAGACCCAGTACTTC.

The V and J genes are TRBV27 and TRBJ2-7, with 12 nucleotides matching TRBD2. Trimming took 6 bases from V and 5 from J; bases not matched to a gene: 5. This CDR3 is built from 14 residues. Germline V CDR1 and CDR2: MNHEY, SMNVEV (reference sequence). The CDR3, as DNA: TGTGCCAGCAGCCCGGGACTAGCGGGCAACGAGCAGTACTTC. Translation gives CASSPGLAGNEQYF.

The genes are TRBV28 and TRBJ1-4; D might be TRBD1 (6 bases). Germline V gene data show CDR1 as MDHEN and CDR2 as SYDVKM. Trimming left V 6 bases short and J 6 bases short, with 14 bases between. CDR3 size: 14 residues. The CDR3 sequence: CASSNPTGYEKLFF. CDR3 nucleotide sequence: TGTGCCAGCAGCAACCCGACAGGATATGAAAAACTGTTTTTT.

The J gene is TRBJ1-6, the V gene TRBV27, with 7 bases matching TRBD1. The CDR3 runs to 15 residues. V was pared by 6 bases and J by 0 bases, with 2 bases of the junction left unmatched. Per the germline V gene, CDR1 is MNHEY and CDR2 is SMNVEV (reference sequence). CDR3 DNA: TGTGCCAGCAGCGCAGGGGGCTCCTATAATTCACCCCTCCACTTT. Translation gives CASSAGGSYNSPLHF.

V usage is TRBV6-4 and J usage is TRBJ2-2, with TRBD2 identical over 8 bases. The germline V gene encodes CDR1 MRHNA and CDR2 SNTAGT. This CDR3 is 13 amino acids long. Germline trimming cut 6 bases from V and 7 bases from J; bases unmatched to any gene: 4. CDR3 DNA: TGTGCCAGCAGGGGACTAGGACTCGGGGAGCTGTTTTTT. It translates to CASRGLGLGELFF.

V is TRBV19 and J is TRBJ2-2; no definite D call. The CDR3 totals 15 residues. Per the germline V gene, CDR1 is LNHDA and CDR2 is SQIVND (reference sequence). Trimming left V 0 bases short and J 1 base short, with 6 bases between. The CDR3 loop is CASSIDKRNTGELFF. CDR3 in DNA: TGTGCCAGTAGTATAGATAAGCGGAACACCGGGGAGCTGTTTTTT.